A selection of T cell receptor beta chains follows, all from one sample in a study of human T cells and chemical hapten exposure. In TCRdb, the RACE reads were re-called with MiXCR into one record per CDR3 protein. Of some 340,000 distinct CDR3 sequences listed, around 7% are singletons. Sequenced material: whole blood, taken in connection with sensitization to the hapten diphenylcyclopropenone (DPC). Receptor source: a woman in her late teens or twenties with alopecia areata. Some clones in this sample may be carry-over from other donors' samples. The CDR3 runs from the conserved cysteine through the conserved F or W. Fields, in order: D gene, V gene, J gene, clone size, CDR3 protein, CDR3 DNA. A D gene is named only where the DNA matches it firmly. Rows may omit the clone size; those that give it use once, few, many or a size class.

>NA|TRBV5-1|TRBJ2-5|many
CASKRAGAPQETQYF
TGCGCCAGCAAAAGGGCAGGAGCCCCCCAAGAGACCCAGTACTTC
>NA|TRBV7-9|TRBJ2-2|NA
CASSSPGRTGELFF
TGTGCCAGCAGTTCTCCAGGGCGCACCGGGGAGCTGTTTTTT
>NA|TRBV4-1|TRBJ1-2|many
CASSQDGSGNYGYTF
TGCGCCAGCAGCCAAGACGGCTCAGGGAACTATGGCTACACCTTC
>NA|TRBV7-9|TRBJ1-4|many
CASSVRQSPNEKLFF
TGTGCCAGCAGCGTTAGACAGTCTCCTAATGAAAAACTGTTTTTT
>TRBD1|TRBV20-1|TRBJ1-2|NA
CSARERTGWSDGYTF
TGCAGTGCTAGGGAGAGGACAGGGTGGAGTGATGGCTACACCTTC
>TRBD1|TRBV27|TRBJ1-6|few
CASSYQTGENSPLHF
TGTGCCAGCAGCTATCAAACAGGGGAGAATTCACCCCTCCACTTT
>NA|TRBV7-2|TRBJ2-7|many
CASSLGGRRGYEQYF
TGTGCCAGCAGCTTAGGGGGACGCAGAGGCTACGAGCAGTACTTC
>NA|TRBV10-3|TRBJ1-6|many
CAIRETGNSPLHF
TGTGCCATCAGAGAGACGGGTAATTCACCCCTCCACTTT
>TRBD2|TRBV2|TRBJ2-1|many
CASRPQRGEQFF
TGTGCCAGCAGACCCCAGCGGGGGGAGCAGTTCTTC
>NA|TRBV6-6|TRBJ2-2|NA
CASSFRETGHTGELFF
TGTGCCAGCAGTTTCCGTGAGACAGGTCACACCGGGGAGCTGTTTTTT
>NA|TRBV25-1|TRBJ2-2|many
CASSEFQDTGELFF
TGTGCCAGCAGTGAATTCCAGGACACCGGGGAGCTGTTTTTT
>NA|TRBV6-2/TRBV6-3|TRBJ1-2|few
CASSRDGSYGYTF
TGTGCCAGCAGCCGGGACGGGAGCTATGGCTACACCTTC
>NA|TRBV5-1|TRBJ2-3|many
CASSIQGSLNTDTQYF
TGCGCCAGCAGCATACAGGGTTCGCTGAACACAGATACGCAGTATTTT
>TRBD1|TRBV6-5|TRBJ2-1|NA
CASRKTGRVDEQFF
TGTGCCAGCAGAAAGACAGGGCGGGTCGATGAGCAGTTCTTC
>TRBD1|TRBV7-2|TRBJ1-2|many
CASGLSLGGAYGYTF
TGTGCCAGCGGCCTCAGCCTAGGGGGCGCCTATGGCTACACCTTC
>TRBD1|TRBV6-6|TRBJ1-1|few
CASTGTERAEAEAFF
TGTGCCAGCACCGGGACAGAACGCGCTGAGGCTGAAGCTTTCTTT